The 26 T cell receptor beta chains given below trace back to one sample, sequenced in a study of T cell repertoires in cytomegalovirus infection. TCRdb recomputed calls from the reads with MiXCR, one row per CDR3 protein. The repertoire holds around 450,000 distinct CDR3 sequences, with roughly a third as singletons. The sample taken for sequencing was PBMCs. These receptors came from a human donor in good health (CMV status not recorded). Some clones in this sample may be carry-over from other donors' samples.

V gene TRBV6-6 combines with J gene TRBJ2-3; either TRBD1 or TRBD2 may fit D (5 bases each). The CDR3 runs 13 residues. The germline gives CDR1 MNHNY, CDR2 SVGAGI (reference sequence). V shed 2 bases and J shed 5 bases, with 8 bases lying between them. CDR3 loop: CASSYEGKDTQYF. CDR3 bases: TGTGCCAGCAGTTACGAGGGGAAAGATACGCAGTATTTT.

This clonotype was counted many times. The chain recombines TRBV7-8 with TRBJ2-3; D call uncertain. Germline CDR1 reads SGHVS; CDR2 reads FQNEAQ. There are 14 residues in the CDR3. Trimming cost V 4 bases and J 3 bases, with 11 bases left between them. CDR3 region: CASSSLLETDTQYF. CDR3 in DNA: TGTGCCAGCAGCTCCCTCCTAGAAACAGATACGCAGTATTTT.

Of note for this clonotype: A much larger clone is a single base away; this may be a read error. The V call is TRBV12-3 or TRBV12-4, the J call TRBJ2-3; 11 positions match TRBD2. The ends lost 5 bases at V and 8 bases at J; junction bases unmatched: 12. The CDR3 length is 16 residues. The CDR3 loop is CASSPRGTSGWATQYF. The CDR3 nucleotides are TGTGCCAGCAGTCCCCGGGGGACTAGCGGCTGGGCTACGCAGTATTTT.

The chain has TRBV12-3 or TRBV12-4 and TRBJ2-6; D perhaps matches TRBD1 (5 bases). The CDR3 has 18 amino acids. Trimming took 3 bases from V and 2 from J, leaving 17 bases between them. The CDR3 DNA reads as TGTGCCAGCAGTTTCTGGGCAGGGATGTATGCTGGGGCCAACGTCCTGACTTTC. Translated: CASSFWAGMYAGANVLTF.

This clonotype was counted only a few times. The rearrangement uses TRBV12-3 or TRBV12-4 and TRBJ2-7; a weak D match, TRBD2 (5 bases). The CDR3 is 15 amino acids. V gave up 3 bases and J gave up 3 bases, with 15 bases separating them. CDR3 coding DNA: TGTGCCAGCAGTTTTAGGGCGGGCCACTTCTACGAGCAGTACTTC. Translation gives CASSFRAGHFYEQYF.

This clonotype was counted only a few times. The chain couples TRBV6-5 to TRBJ2-3, with D tentatively TRBD1 (6 bases). Per germline, CDR1 MNHEY and CDR2 SVGAGI. The CDR3 sequence is 20 residues long. V was trimmed by 0 bases and J by 0 bases, leaving 22 bases between them. Here the CDR3 DNA reads TGTGCCAGCAGTTACTCTCTTTGGGTCACAGGGCGCCCTAGCACAGATACGCAGTATTTT. It codes for CASSYSLWVTGRPSTDTQYF.

This clonotype was recorded a few times. The chain recombines TRBV6-5 with TRBJ1-4; D gene unclear. V was cut by 5 bases and J by 1 base, with 11 bases left in between. The CDR3 spans 15 residues. In germline, CDR1 is MNHEY, CDR2 SVGAGI. CDR3 region: CASSPAWGTNEKLFF. DNA of the CDR3: TGTGCCAGCAGTCCTGCGTGGGGAACTAATGAAAAACTGTTTTTT.

This sequence joins TRBV6-5 and TRBJ2-7; D remains unclear. This CDR3 contains 15 residues. V was shortened by 0 bases and J by 6 bases, with 15 bases between the two germline ends. From germline, CDR1 is MNHEY and CDR2 SVGAGI. The CDR3 DNA sequence: TGTGCCAGCAGTTACTCGGAAATTTGGGGTCGCGAGCAGTACTTC. This codes for CASSYSEIWGREQYF.

This clonotype was recorded a few times. The rearrangement uses TRBV4-1 and TRBJ2-7; D is perhaps TRBD1 (6 bases). CDR3 size: 14 residues. V lost 1 base and J 4 bases, leaving 11 bases between the germline ends. The germline V gene has CDR1 MGHRA and CDR2 YSYEKL. CDR3 sequence reads: CASSQADSRYEQYF. CDR3 DNA: TGCGCCAGCAGCCAAGCGGACAGTAGGTACGAGCAGTACTTC.

The genes are TRBV7-6 and TRBJ1-1; no definite D call. The CDR3 is 14 residues long. Germline CDR1 SGHVS, CDR2 FNYEAQ. The V end was cut by 2 bases, the J end by 6 bases, with 13 bases between. The CDR3 nucleotides read TGTGCCAGCAGCTTACATCGGACCCGGCCTGAAGCTTTCTTT. Its protein product is CASSLHRTRPEAFF. The full variable domain, with the rest looked up from reference TRBV7-6 and TRBJ1-1, is GAGVSQSPRYKVTKRGQDVALRCDPISGHVSLYWYRQALGQGPEFLTYFNYEAQQDKSGLPNDRFSAERPEGSISTLTIQRTEQRDSAMYRCASSLHRTRPEAFFGQGTRLTVV.

The chain uses TRBV7-2 and TRBJ2-3; no definite D call. With 5 bases removed from V and 0 bases from J, the gap between germline ends came to 9 bases. There are 14 residues in the CDR3. Germline values: CDR1 SGHTA, CDR2 FQGNSA. CDR3 loop: CASSHRASTDTQYF. The DNA of the CDR3 is TGTGCCAGCAGCCATAGGGCGAGCACAGATACGCAGTATTTT.

This clonotype was detected a few times. The chain uses TRBV19 and TRBJ1-5; perhaps TRBD1 as D (6 bases). Trimming removed 3 bases from V and 2 bases from J, with 14 bases in between. CDR3 length: 16 amino acids. Germline loops: CDR1 LNHDA, CDR2 SQIVND (reference sequence). DNA of the CDR3: TGTGCCAGTAGTATTTTGGGGGGCGGCGGCAATCAGCCCCAGCATTTT. As protein: CASSILGGGGNQPQHF.

This chain connects TRBV6-2 or TRBV6-3 to TRBJ1-1; 9 bases fit TRBD1. Germline V gene lookup returns CDR1 MNHEY and CDR2 SVGEGT. The CDR3 spans 15 residues. Losses at the gene ends were 1 base for V and 3 bases for J; bases not matched to a gene: 3. This CDR3 is CASSYWDRADTEAFF. For the CDR3, the DNA is TGTGCCAGCAGTTACTGGGACAGGGCGGACACTGAAGCTTTCTTT.

This clonotype was picked up many times. The chain has TRBV12-3 or TRBV12-4 and TRBJ1-6, with D hard to call. With 0 bases removed from V and 0 bases from J, the gap between germline ends came to 12 bases. The CDR3 is 18 residues long. As DNA, the CDR3 is TGTGCCAGCAGTTTAGCGGTGATGGGAAGCTCCTATAATTCACCCCTCCACTTT. Translation: CASSLAVMGSSYNSPLHF.

V usage is TRBV7-2 and J usage is TRBJ1-1, with unresolved D. Germline V gene sequence: CDR1 SGHTA, CDR2 FQGNSA. The CDR3 length is 16 residues. The ends were cut back, 1 base at V and 5 bases at J, with 17 bases in the middle. The CDR3, as DNA: TGTGCCAGCAGCTTAGTAGGAGGAGGGCGAGGGACTGAAGCTTTCTTT. This codes for CASSLVGGGRGTEAFF. Combining the CDR3 with reference TRBV7-2 and TRBJ1-1 gives the whole variable domain GAGVSQSPSNKVTEKGKDVELRCDPISGHTALYWYRQSLGQGLEFLIYFQGNSAPDKSGLPSDRFSAERTGGSVSTLTIQRTQQEDSAVYLCASSLVGGGRGTEAFFGQGTRLTVV.

V and J are TRBV19 and TRBJ1-2; TRBD1 is a possible D gene (6 bases). Per germline, CDR1 LNHDA and CDR2 SQIVND (reference sequence). Trimming removed 7 bases from V and 4 bases from J, with 16 bases in between. CDR3 size: 14 residues. CDR3 amino acids: CASTRSGTIYGYTF. CDR3 bases: TGTGCCAGTACGCGGTCCGGGACAATCTATGGCTACACCTTC.

The chain combines TRBV20-1 with TRBJ1-5; possible D gene TRBD1, 5 bases. CDR3 length equals 15 residues. Germline V gives CDR1 DFQATT, CDR2 SNEGSKA (reference sequence). Trimming removed 4 bases from V and 6 bases from J, with 19 bases in between. The CDR3 DNA is TGCAGTGCTATCGCGGGGGGGGTATGGGGTCAGCCCCAGCATTTT. It encodes CSAIAGGVWGQPQHF.

About this clonotype itself: A junction boundary mismatches the germline segment, possibly from a read error. J is TRBJ1-5 and V is TRBV7-9; D unclear. This CDR3 has 16 amino acids. Germline CDR1 is SEHNR and CDR2 is FQNEAQ (reference sequence). CDR3 loop: CASSLMNSSGNQPQHF. DNA for the CDR3: TGTGCAAGCAGCTTAATGAACAGTTCGGGCAATCAGCCCCAGCATTTT.

In this sample, this clonotype turned up many times. The J gene is TRBJ2-5, the V gene TRBV7-9, with 14 bases fitting TRBD2. The CDR3 consists of 17 residues. CDR1 and CDR2 from the germline V gene are SEHNR and FQNEAQ (reference sequence). The V segment lost 3 bases and the J segment 1 base; nucleotides outside the gene matches: 4. The CDR3 DNA is TGTGCCAGCAGCTTCCCAGGACTAGCGGGGGGCCAAGAGACCCAGTACTTC. Translation: CASSFPGLAGGQETQYF. The full variable domain, with the rest looked up from reference TRBV7-9 and TRBJ2-5, is DTGVSQNPRHKITKRGQNVTFRCDPISEHNRLYWYRQTLGQGPEFLTYFQNEAQLEKSRLLSDRFSAERPKGSFSTLEIQRTEQGDSAMYLCASSFPGLAGGQETQYFGPGTRLLVL.

In this sample, this clonotype turned up a few times. Sequence at one end of the junction differs from germline and may be a read error. The chain recombines TRBV7-7 with TRBJ2-1; D possibly corresponds to TRBD1 (5 bases). Germline V lookup: CDR1 SSHAT, CDR2 FNYEAQ (reference sequence). CDR3 length: 16 residues. The CDR3 sequence: CASSPDAAGSYNEQFF. The DNA for the CDR3 is TGTGCTAGCAGCCCCGACGCAGCAGGGTCCTACAATGAGCAGTTCTTC. Based on the CDR3 plus reference TRBV7-7 and TRBJ2-1, the full variable domain is GAGVSQSPRYKVTKRGQDVTLRCDPISSHATLYWYQQALGQGPEFLTYFNYEAQPDKSGLPSDRFSAERPEGSISTLTIQRTEQRDSAMYRCASSPDAAGSYNEQFFGPGTRLTVL.

This clonotype was detected many times. The chain uses TRBV7-2 and TRBJ2-3; 9 bases map to TRBD2. Trimming cost V 8 bases and J 5 bases; bases outside gene matches: 17. In germline, CDR1 is SGHTA, CDR2 FQGNSA. The CDR3 is made up of 17 amino acids. The chain's CDR3 is CASRKLGAGGYEDTQYF. DNA of the CDR3: TGTGCCAGCCGTAAGCTGGGGGCGGGGGGGTATGAAGATACGCAGTATTTT. The whole variable domain, remainder taken from reference TRBV7-2 and TRBJ2-3, is GAGVSQSPSNKVTEKGKDVELRCDPISGHTALYWYRQSLGQGLEFLIYFQGNSAPDKSGLPSDRFSAERTGGSVSTLTIQRTQQEDSAVYLCASRKLGAGGYEDTQYFGPGTRLTVL.

V and J are TRBV7-9 and TRBJ1-1; D unclear. Germline assignment: CDR1 SEHNR and CDR2 FQNEAQ (reference sequence). V lost 2 bases, J lost 9 bases, and 13 bases lay in between. The CDR3 runs 13 residues. In DNA form, the CDR3 reads TGTGCCAGCAGCTTATTCCAGGATGGAAAAGCTTTCTTT. Translated: CASSLFQDGKAFF.

The chain joins TRBV5-1 to TRBJ2-5, with D perhaps TRBD2 (6 bases). With 1 base removed from V and 5 bases from J, the gap between germline ends came to 12 bases. The CDR3 is made up of 14 amino acids. CDR1 is SGHRS, CDR2 YFSETQ, per germline. CDR3 region: CASSLRLEGETQYF. The DNA for the CDR3 is TGCGCCAGCAGCTTGAGACTAGAGGGTGAGACCCAGTACTTC.

This clonotype has more than one count but fewer than ten. The V gene is TRBV10-3, the J gene TRBJ1-2; no reliable D call. V lost 0 bases to trimming and J lost 7 bases, with 12 bases between them. The CDR3 sequence is 14 residues long. Germline loops: CDR1 ENHRY, CDR2 SYGVKD. CDR3 region: CAISESVKGSGYTF. The CDR3, as DNA: TGTGCCATCAGTGAGTCGGTAAAGGGCTCTGGCTACACCTTC.

CDR3 nucleotide sequence: TGTGCCAGCAGTTACGGGGACAGGATGAACACTGAAGCTTTCTTT. It yields the protein CASSYGDRMNTEAFF. The chain employs TRBV6-5 and TRBJ1-1; 8 bases align to TRBD1. The ends lost 2 bases at V and 0 bases at J; junction bases unmatched: 2. Germline lookup yields CDR1 MNHEY and CDR2 SVGAGI. CDR3 length: 15 amino acids.

This clonotype came up many times. The genes are TRBV28 and TRBJ1-2; D possibly corresponds to TRBD1 (5 bases). The CDR3 runs 19 residues. CDR1 is MDHEN and CDR2 is SYDVKM in the germline V gene. Trimming took 3 bases from V and 1 from J, leaving 24 bases between them. Here the CDR3 DNA reads TGTGCCAGCAGTTTTCATTTGGAAGATTCGGGACCGATTAACTATGGCTACACCTTC. It encodes CASSFHLEDSGPINYGYTF.